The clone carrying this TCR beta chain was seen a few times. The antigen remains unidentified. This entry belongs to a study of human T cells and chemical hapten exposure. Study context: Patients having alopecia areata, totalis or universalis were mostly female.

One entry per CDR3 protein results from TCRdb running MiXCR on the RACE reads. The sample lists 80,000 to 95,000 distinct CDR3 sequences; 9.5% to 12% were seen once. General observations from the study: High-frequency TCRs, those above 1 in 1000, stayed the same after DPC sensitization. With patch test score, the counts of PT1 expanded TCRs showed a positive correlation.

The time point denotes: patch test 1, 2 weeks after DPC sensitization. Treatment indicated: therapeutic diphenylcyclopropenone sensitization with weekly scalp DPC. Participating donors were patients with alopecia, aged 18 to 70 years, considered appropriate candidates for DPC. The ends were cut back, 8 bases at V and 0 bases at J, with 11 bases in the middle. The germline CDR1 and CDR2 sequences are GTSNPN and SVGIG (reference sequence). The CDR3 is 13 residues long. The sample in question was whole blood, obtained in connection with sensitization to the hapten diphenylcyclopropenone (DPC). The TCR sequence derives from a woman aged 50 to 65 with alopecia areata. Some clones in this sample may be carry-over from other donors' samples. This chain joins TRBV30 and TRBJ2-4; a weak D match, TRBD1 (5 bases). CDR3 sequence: CARTGAAKNIQYF. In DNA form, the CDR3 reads TGTGCCCGTACAGGCGCAGCCAAAAACATTCAGTACTTC.